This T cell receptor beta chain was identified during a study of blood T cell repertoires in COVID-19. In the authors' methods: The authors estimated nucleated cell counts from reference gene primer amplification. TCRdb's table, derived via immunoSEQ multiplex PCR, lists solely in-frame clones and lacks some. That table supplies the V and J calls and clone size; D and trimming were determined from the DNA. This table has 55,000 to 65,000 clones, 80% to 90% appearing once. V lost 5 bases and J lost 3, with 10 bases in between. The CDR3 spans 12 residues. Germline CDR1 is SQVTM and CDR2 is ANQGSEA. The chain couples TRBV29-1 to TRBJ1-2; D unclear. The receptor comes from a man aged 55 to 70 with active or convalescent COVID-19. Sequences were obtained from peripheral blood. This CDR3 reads CSVPVEYYGYTF. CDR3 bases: TGCAGCGTTCCCGTAGAATACTATGGCTACACCTTC.